This T cell receptor (beta chain) originates from a study of blood T cell repertoires in COVID-19. At the level of the study: Some COVID-19 samples were acute and others convalescent; all came from the United States, Italy and Spain. Sources were T cells, B-cell-depleted T cells, or PBMCs; the material itself was cDNA or gDNA.

This CDR3 region has 18 residues. The junction had 11 bases not matched to a gene; V was cut back by 0 bases and J by 6 bases. The germline V gene encodes CDR1 MNHNS and CDR2 SASEGT. The protocol was immunoSEQ multiplex PCR, while the TCRdb copy is restricted to in-frame clones and leaves out a portion. The sample includes 250,000 to 400,000 clones, about nine tenths of them seen just once. Seattle's cohort entered during active infection and was followed longitudinally. V is TRBV6-1 and J is TRBJ1-6; 7 nucleotides match TRBD1. Sequences were obtained from peripheral blood. The receptor was derived from a woman aged 25 to 39 with COVID-19, enrolled during active disease. The CDR3 here is CASSEAYTTGPANSPLHF. In DNA form, the CDR3 reads TGTGCCAGCAGTGAAGCATACACGACAGGGCCCGCTAATTCACCCCTCCACTTT.